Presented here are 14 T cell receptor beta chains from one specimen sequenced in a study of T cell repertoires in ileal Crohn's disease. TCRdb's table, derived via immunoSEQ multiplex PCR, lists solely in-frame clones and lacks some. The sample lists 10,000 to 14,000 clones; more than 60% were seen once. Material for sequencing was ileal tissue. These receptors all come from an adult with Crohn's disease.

Here the CDR3 DNA reads TGTGCCAGCAGTGACTCCAGGGGGGAGTGTGGAAACACCATATATTTT. The encoded protein is CASSDSRGECGNTIYF. This sequence joins TRBV6-4 and TRBJ1-3; 7 bases match TRBD1. V lost 0 bases, J lost 3 bases, and 5 bases stayed unmatched. The CDR3 has 16 residues. The germline CDR1 and CDR2 sequences are MRHNA and SNTAGT.

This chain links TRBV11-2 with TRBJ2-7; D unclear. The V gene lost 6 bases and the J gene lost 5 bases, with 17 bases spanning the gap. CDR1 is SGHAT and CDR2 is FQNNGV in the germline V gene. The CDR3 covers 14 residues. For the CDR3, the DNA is TGTGCCAGCAGACCCGCTGGGCCAATCGACGAGCAGTACTTC. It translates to CASRPAGPIDEQYF.

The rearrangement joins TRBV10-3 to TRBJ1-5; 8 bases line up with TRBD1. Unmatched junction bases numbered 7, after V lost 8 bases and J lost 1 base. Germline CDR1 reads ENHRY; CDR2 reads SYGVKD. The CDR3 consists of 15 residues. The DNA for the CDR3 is TGTGCCATCGCCGGACAGGGCGGGAGCAATCAGCCCCAGCATTTT. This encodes CAIAGQGGSNQPQHF.

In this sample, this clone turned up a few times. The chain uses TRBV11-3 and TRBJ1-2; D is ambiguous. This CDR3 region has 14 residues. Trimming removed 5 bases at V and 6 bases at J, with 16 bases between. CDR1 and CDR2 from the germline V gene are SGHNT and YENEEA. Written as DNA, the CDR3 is TGTGCCAGCAGCCGCGCGCGTATGTCCGATGGCTACACCTTC. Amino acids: CASSRARMSDGYTF. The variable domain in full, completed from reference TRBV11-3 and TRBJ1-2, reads EAGVVQSPRYKIIEKKQPVAFWCNPISGHNTLYWYLQNLGQGPELLIRYENEEAVDDSQLPKDRFSAERLKGVDSTLKIQPAELGDSAVYLCASSRARMSDGYTFGSGTRLTVV.

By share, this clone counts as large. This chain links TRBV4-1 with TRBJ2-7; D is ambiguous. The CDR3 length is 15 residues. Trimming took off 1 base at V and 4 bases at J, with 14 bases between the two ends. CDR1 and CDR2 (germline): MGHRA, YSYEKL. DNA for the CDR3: TGCGCCAGCAGCCAAGCGGTGGGCCTTGGATACGAGCAGTACTTC. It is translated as CASSQAVGLGYEQYF.

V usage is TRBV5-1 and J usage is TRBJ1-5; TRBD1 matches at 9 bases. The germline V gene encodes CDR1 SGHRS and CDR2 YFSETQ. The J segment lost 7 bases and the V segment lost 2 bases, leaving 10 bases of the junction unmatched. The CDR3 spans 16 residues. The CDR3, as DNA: TGCGCCAGCAGCTTTAACCCCGGGACAGGGACGCAGCCCCAGCATTTT. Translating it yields CASSFNPGTGTQPQHF.

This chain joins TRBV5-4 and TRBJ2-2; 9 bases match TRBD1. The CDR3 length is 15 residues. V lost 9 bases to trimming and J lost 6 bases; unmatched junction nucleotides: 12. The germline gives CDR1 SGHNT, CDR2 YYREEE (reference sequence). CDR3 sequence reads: CATQTGGAYAGELFF. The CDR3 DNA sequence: TGTGCCACCCAAACAGGGGGCGCATATGCCGGGGAGCTGTTTTTT.

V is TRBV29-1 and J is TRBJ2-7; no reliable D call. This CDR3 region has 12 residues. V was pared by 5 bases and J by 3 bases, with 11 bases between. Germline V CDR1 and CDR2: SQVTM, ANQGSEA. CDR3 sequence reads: CSVTRLDYEQYF. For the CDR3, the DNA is TGCAGCGTTACCCGTTTAGACTACGAGCAGTACTTC.

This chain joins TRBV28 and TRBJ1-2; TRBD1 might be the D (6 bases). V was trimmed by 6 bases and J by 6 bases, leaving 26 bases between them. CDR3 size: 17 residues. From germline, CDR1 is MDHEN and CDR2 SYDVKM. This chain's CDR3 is CASSLSNYRDKGHGYTF. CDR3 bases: TGTGCCAGCAGCCTATCAAATTACCGGGACAAAGGACATGGCTACACCTTC.

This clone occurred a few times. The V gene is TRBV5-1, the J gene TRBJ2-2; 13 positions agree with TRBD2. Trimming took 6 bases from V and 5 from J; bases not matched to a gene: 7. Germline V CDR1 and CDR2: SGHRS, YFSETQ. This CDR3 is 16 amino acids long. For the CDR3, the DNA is TGCGCCAGCAAGACTAGCGGGGGGCCGAGTACCGGGGAGCTGTTTTTT. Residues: CASKTSGGPSTGELFF.

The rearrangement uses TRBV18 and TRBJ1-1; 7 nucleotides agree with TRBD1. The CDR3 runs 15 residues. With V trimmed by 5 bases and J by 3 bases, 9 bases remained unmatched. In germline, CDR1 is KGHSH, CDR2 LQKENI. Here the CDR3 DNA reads TGTGCCAGCTCAATTCCGGGACAGAGTTACACTGAAGCTTTCTTT. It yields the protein CASSIPGQSYTEAFF. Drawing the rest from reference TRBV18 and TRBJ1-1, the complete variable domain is NAGVMQNPRHLVRRRGQEARLRCSPMKGHSHVYWYRQLPEEGLKFMVYLQKENIIDESGMPKERFSAEFPKEGPSILRIQQVVRGDSAAYFCASSIPGQSYTEAFFGQGTRLTVV.

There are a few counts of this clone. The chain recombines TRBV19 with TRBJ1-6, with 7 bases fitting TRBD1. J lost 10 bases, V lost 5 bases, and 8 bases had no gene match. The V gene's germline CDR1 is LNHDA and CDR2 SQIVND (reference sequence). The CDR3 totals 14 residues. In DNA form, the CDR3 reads TGTGCCAGTAGTGTTGGACAGGCGGAATCACCCCTCCACTTT. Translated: CASSVGQAESPLHF.

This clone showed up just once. CDR3 in DNA: TGTGCCAGCAGTCCCTCGGGCAGGCTGGGGGGTGAAGCTTTCTTT. Protein: CASSPSGRLGGEAFF. V and J are TRBV6-5 and TRBJ1-1; D may be TRBD1 (5 bases). This CDR3 contains 15 residues. V lost 5 bases and J 7 bases, leaving 20 bases between the germline ends. Germline CDR1 reads MNHEY; CDR2 reads SVGAGI.

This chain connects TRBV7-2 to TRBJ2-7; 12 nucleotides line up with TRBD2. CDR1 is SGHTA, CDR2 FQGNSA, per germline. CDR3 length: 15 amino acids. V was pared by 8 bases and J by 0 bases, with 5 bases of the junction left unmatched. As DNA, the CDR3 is TGTGCCAGCTTCGGACTAGCGGGGAGCTCCTACGAGCAGTACTTC. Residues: CASFGLAGSSYEQYF. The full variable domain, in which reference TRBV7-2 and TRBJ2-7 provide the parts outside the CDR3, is GAGVSQSPSNKVTEKGKDVELRCDPISGHTALYWYRQSLGQGLEFLIYFQGNSAPDKSGLPSDRFSAERTGGSVSTLTIQRTQQEDSAVYLCASFGLAGSSYEQYFGPGTRLTVT.